This T cell receptor beta chain was sequenced for a study of blood T cell repertoires in COVID-19. There are 15 residues in the CDR3. The junction had 6 bases not matched to a gene; V was cut back by 4 bases and J by 3 bases. CDR1 and CDR2 (germline): MNHEY, SVGAGI. Per the original data handling: Estimation of nucleated cell counts relied on the amplification of reference gene primers. Generated by immunoSEQ multiplex PCR, the TCRdb table keeps only in-frame clones and is missing some. That table supplies the V and J calls and clone size; D and trimming were determined from the DNA. The sample holds 200,000 or so clones, around 82% seen once.

Source material: PBMCs or T cells enriched from blood (not recorded which). V usage is TRBV6-5 and J usage is TRBJ1-5, with 7 bases aligning to TRBD1. The clonotype was recovered from a woman aged 40 to 50 with acute COVID-19. The CDR3 is CASSSGQIFNQPQHF. Here the CDR3 DNA reads TGTGCCAGCAGTTCGGGACAGATCTTCAATCAGCCCCAGCATTTT.